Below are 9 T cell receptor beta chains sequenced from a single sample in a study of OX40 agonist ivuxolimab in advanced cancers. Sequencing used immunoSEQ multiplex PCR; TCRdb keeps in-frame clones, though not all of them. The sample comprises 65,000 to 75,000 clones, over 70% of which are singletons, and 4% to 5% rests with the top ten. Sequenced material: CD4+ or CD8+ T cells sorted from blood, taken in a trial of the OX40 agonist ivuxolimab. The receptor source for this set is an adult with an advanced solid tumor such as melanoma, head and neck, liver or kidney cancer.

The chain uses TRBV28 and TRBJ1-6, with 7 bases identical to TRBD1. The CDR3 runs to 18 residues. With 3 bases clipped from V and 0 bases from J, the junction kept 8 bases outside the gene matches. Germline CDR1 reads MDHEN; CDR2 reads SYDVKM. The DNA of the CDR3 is TGTGCCAGCAGTTTTGCGGGACAGTGGAGCTCCTATAATTCACCCCTCCACTTT. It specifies CASSFAGQWSSYNSPLHF.

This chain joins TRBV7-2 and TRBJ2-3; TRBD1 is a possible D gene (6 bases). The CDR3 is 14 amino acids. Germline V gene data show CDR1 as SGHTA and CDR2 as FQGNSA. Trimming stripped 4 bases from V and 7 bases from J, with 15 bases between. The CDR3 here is CASSSSPGAYTQYF. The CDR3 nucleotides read TGTGCCAGCAGCTCTAGTCCAGGGGCGTATACGCAGTATTTT.

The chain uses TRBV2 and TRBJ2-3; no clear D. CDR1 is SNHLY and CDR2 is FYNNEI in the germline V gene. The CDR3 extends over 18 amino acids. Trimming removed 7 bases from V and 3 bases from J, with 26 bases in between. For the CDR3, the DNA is TGTGCCAGCAAGGGCGCCCGGGCCGCGGCCTCGTGGACAGATACGCAGTATTTT. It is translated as CASKGARAAASWTDTQYF.

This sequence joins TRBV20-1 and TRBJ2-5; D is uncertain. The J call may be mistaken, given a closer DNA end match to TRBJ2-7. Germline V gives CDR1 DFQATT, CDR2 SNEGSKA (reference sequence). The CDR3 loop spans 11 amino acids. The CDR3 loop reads CSATDIYEQYF. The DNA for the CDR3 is TGCAGTGCTACAGATATTTACGAGCAGTACTTC.

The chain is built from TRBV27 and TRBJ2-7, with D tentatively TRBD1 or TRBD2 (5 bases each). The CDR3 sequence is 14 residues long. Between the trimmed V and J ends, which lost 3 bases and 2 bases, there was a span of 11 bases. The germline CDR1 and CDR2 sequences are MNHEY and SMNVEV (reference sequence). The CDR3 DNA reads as TGTGCCAGCAGTTTCTCTCGGGGCCCCTACGAGCAGTACTTC. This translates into CASSFSRGPYEQYF.

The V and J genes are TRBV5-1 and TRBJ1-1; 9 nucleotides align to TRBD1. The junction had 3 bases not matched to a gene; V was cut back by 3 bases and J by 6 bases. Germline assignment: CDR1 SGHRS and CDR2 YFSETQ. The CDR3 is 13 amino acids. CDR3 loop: CASSSQGASEAFF. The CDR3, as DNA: TGCGCCAGCAGCTCACAGGGGGCTTCTGAAGCTTTCTTT.

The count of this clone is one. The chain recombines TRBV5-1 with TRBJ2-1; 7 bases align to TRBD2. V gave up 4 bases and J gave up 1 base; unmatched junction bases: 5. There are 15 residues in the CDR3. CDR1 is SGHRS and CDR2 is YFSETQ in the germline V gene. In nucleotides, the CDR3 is TGCGCCAGCAGCGACCGGGGGGAGTCCTACAATGAGCAGTTCTTC. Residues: CASSDRGESYNEQFF.

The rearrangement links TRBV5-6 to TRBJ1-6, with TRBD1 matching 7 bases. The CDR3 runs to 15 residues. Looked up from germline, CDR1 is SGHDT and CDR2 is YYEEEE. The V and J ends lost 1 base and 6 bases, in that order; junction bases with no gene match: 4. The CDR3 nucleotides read TGTGCCAGCAGCTTGCGCGCAGGGGGTAATTCACCCCTCCACTTT. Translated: CASSLRAGGNSPLHF.

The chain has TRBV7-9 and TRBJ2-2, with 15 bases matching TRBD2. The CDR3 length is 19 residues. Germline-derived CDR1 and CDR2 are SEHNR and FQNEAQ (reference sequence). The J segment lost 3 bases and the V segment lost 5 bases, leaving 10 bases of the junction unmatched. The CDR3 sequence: CASSPRTSGGARDTGELFF. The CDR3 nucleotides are TGTGCCAGCAGCCCCCGGACTAGCGGGGGGGCGAGGGACACCGGGGAGCTGTTTTTT.